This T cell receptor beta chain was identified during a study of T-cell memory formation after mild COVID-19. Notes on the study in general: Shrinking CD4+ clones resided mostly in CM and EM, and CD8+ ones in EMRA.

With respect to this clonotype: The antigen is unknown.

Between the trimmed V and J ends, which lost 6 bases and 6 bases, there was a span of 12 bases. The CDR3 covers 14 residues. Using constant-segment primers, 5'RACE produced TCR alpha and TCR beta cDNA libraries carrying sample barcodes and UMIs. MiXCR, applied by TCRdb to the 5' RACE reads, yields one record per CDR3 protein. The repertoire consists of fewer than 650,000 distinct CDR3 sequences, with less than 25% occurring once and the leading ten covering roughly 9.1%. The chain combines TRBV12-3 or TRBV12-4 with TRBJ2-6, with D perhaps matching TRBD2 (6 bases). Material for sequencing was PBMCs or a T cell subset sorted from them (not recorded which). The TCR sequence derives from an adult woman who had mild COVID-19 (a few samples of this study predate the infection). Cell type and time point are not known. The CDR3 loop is CASRGGELANVLTF. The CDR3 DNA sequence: TGTGCCAGCAGAGGCGGGGAATTGGCCAACGTCCTGACTTTC.